This is a list of T cell receptor beta chains from one sample in a study of identical twins. TCRdb reanalysed the 5' RACE reads using MiXCR and keeps one entry per CDR3 protein. The data contain 200,000 to 300,000 distinct CDR3 sequences, over 9.5% of them singletons. Sequencing was done on a sample of memory T cells sorted from blood. The receptors stem from a man aged 50-60 years in good health. Each CDR3 is given with its conserved first and last residue. The D gene is left open where the match is weak. A clone size is listed for some rows: how often the clone was seen (once, few, many), or a class if it is expanded.

j_call d_call clone_size v_call cdr3_aa cdr3_nt
TRBJ1-5 . many TRBV27 CASSPGAGSNQPQHF TGTGCCAGCAGTCCCGGGGCAGGTAGCAATCAGCCCCAGCATTTT
TRBJ1-5 . many TRBV14 CASSQSGNQPQHF TGTGCCAGCAGCCAATCGGGTAATCAGCCCCAGCATTTT
TRBJ1-5 . many TRBV7-3 CASSLRAGDTQPQHF TGTGCCAGCAGCTTACGGGCGGGGGACACTCAGCCCCAGCATTTT
TRBJ2-3 TRBD2 . TRBV20-1 CSARVERGFTDTQYF TGCAGTGCTAGAGTCGAGCGGGGTTTCACAGATACGCAGTATTTT
TRBJ2-1 . many TRBV5-1 CASSLAPQYNEQFF TGCGCCAGCAGCTTGGCCCCTCAATACAATGAGCAGTTCTTC
TRBJ2-4 . many TRBV7-9 CSFEGPKNIQYF TGTTCGTTTGAAGGCCCCAAAAACATTCAGTACTTC
TRBJ2-1 TRBD2 many TRBV18 CASSPKLAATYNEQFF TGTGCCAGCTCACCAAAACTAGCGGCAACTTACAATGAGCAGTTCTTC
TRBJ2-6 . many TRBV11-2 CASSLDAFSGANVLTF TGTGCCAGCAGCTTAGATGCCTTCTCTGGGGCCAACGTCCTGACTTTC
TRBJ1-1 . many TRBV4-3 CASSQFVSPENTEAFF TGCGCCAGCAGCCAATTTGTTTCCCCCGAGAACACTGAAGCTTTCTTT
TRBJ2-5 . many TRBV11-2 CASSPQGGSETQYF TGTGCCAGCAGCCCCCAAGGAGGGAGTGAGACCCAGTACTTC
TRBJ1-1 . few TRBV15 CATNRDGARAEAFF TGTGCCACCAACCGGGACGGCGCTCGCGCTGAAGCTTTCTTT
TRBJ2-3 TRBD1 many TRBV28 CASRLQGAGTDTQYF TGTGCCAGCAGATTACAGGGGGCGGGAACAGATACGCAGTATTTT